This note documents a single TCR beta chain sequence. The junction does not match germline at one end; this may be a read error. Looked up from germline, CDR1 is SSHAT and CDR2 is FNYEAQ (reference sequence). The CDR3 length is 17 residues. The sample is drawn from a study of shared T cell receptors in the human thymus. Here immunoSEQ multiplex PCR was the method, and the copy in TCRdb shows in-frame clones only, minus some. The table records hundreds of thousands of clones, roughly 90% of them present only once. The sample was also reused in another study, on human thymus T cells. That work adds: An apparent bias in V and J gene usage was seen in thymic and blood repertoires. What related research reported was that thymic repertoires overlapped highly among unrelated individuals.

The chain has TRBV7-7 and TRBJ2-7, with D perhaps matching TRBD2 (6 bases). The clonotype was recovered from a boy under two years old with a congenital heart defect. The sample was thymocytes. CDR3 region: CASSPRPVAGIVYEQYF. The DNA for the CDR3 is TGTGCTAGCAGCCCCCGCCCGGTCGCGGGGATTGTGTACGAGCAGTACTTC. The whole variable domain, remainder taken from reference TRBV7-7 and TRBJ2-7, is GAGVSQSPRYKVTKRGQDVTLRCDPISSHATLYWYQQALGQGPEFLTYFNYEAQPDKSGLPSDRFSAERPEGSISTLTIQRTEQRDSAMYRCASSPRPVAGIVYEQYFGPGTRLTVT.